The sequence of this TCR beta chain was determined in a study of blood T cell repertoires in COVID-19. Study overall: COVID-19 samples collected from the United States, Italy and Spain covered acute and convalescent phases. Sources were T cells, B-cell-depleted T cells, or PBMCs; the material itself was cDNA or gDNA.

In the authors' methods: Amplification from reference gene primers served as the basis for estimated nucleated cell counts. Using immunoSEQ multiplex PCR, the repertoire was profiled, and TCRdb retains in-frame clones only, with some absent. The V and J calls and clone size are taken from that table; D and trimming were inferred from the DNA. The sample has about 180,000 clones; approximately 90% are singletons. Trimming removed 7 bases at V and 2 bases at J, with 10 bases between. Per the germline V gene, CDR1 is SGHDT and CDR2 is YYEEEE. The CDR3 has 13 amino acids. This sequence was found in a woman under 40 with acute or convalescent COVID-19. Sequenced input: peripheral blood. This chain connects TRBV5-6 to TRBJ1-3; D is possibly TRBD1 (6 bases). The CDR3 DNA reads as TGTGCCAGCGCTCCAGGGGCTGGAAACACCATATATTTT. It specifies CASAPGAGNTIYF.